Listed here are 30 T cell receptor beta chains from one sample, sequenced in a study of glioma-infiltrating T cells after dendritic cell vaccination. Using immunoSEQ multiplex PCR, the repertoire was profiled, and TCRdb retains in-frame clones only, with some absent. The table lists tens of thousands of clones, roughly 80% of them singletons. Sequencing used blood, obtained before dendritic cell vaccination. These TCRs come from a human donor with glioblastoma.

The genes are TRBV19 and TRBJ1-5; 8 bases agree with TRBD1. The germline V gene has CDR1 LNHDA and CDR2 SQIVND (reference sequence). Trimming removed 6 bases from V and 5 bases from J; junction bases left unmatched: 9. The CDR3 totals 15 residues. The CDR3 here is CASRHRQGMDQPQHF. DNA for the CDR3: TGTGCCAGTAGACATAGACAGGGGATGGATCAGCCCCAGCATTTT.

The chain carries TRBV19 and TRBJ2-2; 9 nucleotides match TRBD1. The CDR3 length is 14 residues. The V gene end was trimmed by 5 bases and the J gene end by 6 bases; junction bases not matched to a gene: 4. Germline V gene data show CDR1 as LNHDA and CDR2 as SQIVND (reference sequence). The CDR3 sequence: CASSARQGAGELFF. The CDR3 DNA reads as TGTGCCAGTAGTGCCCGACAGGGGGCCGGGGAGCTGTTTTTT.

The chain carries TRBV7-9 and TRBJ2-7, with D maybe TRBD1 (7 bases). V lost 4 bases and J 9 bases, leaving 22 bases between the germline ends. The CDR3 runs 15 residues. CDR1 and CDR2 from the germline V gene are SEHNR and FQNEAQ (reference sequence). DNA of the CDR3: TGTGCCAGCAGCTCAGGGGACGCAGGGGGGTTTCTGCAGTACTTC. Protein product: CASSSGDAGGFLQYF.

This chain uses TRBV9 with TRBJ2-2, with D possibly being TRBD1 (6 bases). The V end was cut by 3 bases, the J end by 0 bases, with 12 bases between. This CDR3 contains 16 residues. CDR1 is SGDLS, CDR2 YYNGEE, per germline. The CDR3 DNA reads as TGTGCCAGCAGCGCGCCCGGACAGACGAACACCGGGGAGCTGTTTTTT. It codes for CASSAPGQTNTGELFF. The complete variable domain, with remaining parts taken from reference TRBV9 and TRBJ2-2, reads DSGVTQTPKHLITATGQRVTLRCSPRSGDLSVYWYQQSLDQGLQFLIQYYNGEERAKGNILERFSAQQFPDLHSELNLSSLELGDSALYFCASSAPGQTNTGELFFGEGSRLTVL.

A few counts support this clone. J is TRBJ2-1 and V is TRBV14; 7 bases map to TRBD1. Germline lookup yields CDR1 SGHDN and CDR2 FVKESK. V shed 5 bases, J shed 9 bases, and the junction held 7 bases outside the gene matches. The CDR3 is 13 residues long. CDR3 sequence (DNA): TGTGCCAGCAGCGCTCAGACAGGGTTTGAGCAGTTCTTC. Protein product: CASSAQTGFEQFF.

This clone was found once. The gene calls are TRBV5-1 and TRBJ1-2; no clear D. CDR1 is SGHRS, CDR2 YFSETQ, per germline. Trimming shortened V by 0 bases and J by 5 bases, and 11 bases separated the two germline ends. The length of the CDR3 is 14 residues. The CDR3 spells CASSLGLTEYGYTF. CDR3 DNA sequence: TGCGCCAGCAGCTTGGGTCTTACAGAATATGGCTACACCTTC.

The table lists this clone with a few counts. The chain combines TRBV10-3 with TRBJ2-2; 11 bases are shared with TRBD1. From germline, CDR1 is ENHRY and CDR2 SYGVKD. This CDR3 is built from 15 residues. V gave up 3 bases and J gave up 6 bases; unmatched junction bases: 3. The CDR3 DNA sequence: TGTGCCATCAGTGAACCGGGACAGGGGGCCGGGGAGCTGTTTTTT. The encoded protein is CAISEPGQGAGELFF.

The count of this clone is one. This CDR3 is also generated by other DNA sequences in the sample. The CDR3 nucleotides are TGTGCCAGCAGTTTTCTTAATTCACCCCTCCACTTT. It codes for CASSFLNSPLHF. V and J are TRBV27 and TRBJ1-6; no clear D. Trimming took off 3 bases at V and 6 bases at J, with 3 bases between the two ends. CDR3 length equals 12 residues. In germline, CDR1 is MNHEY, CDR2 SMNVEV (reference sequence).

The chain uses TRBV7-9 and TRBJ2-5; D unclear. Looked up from germline, CDR1 is SEHNR and CDR2 is FQNEAQ (reference sequence). V dropped 4 bases and J dropped 4 bases, with 4 bases sitting between them. The CDR3 loop spans 11 amino acids. The CDR3 nucleotides are TGTGCCAGCAGCTCCATAGAGACCCAGTACTTC. Protein product: CASSSIETQYF.

The chain recombines TRBV19 with TRBJ2-5, with D tentatively TRBD1 (5 bases). Trimming cost V 5 bases and J 5 bases, with 18 bases left between them. This CDR3 contains 15 residues. The V gene's germline CDR1 is LNHDA and CDR2 SQIVND (reference sequence). CDR3 coding DNA: TGTGCCAGTAGTTACCAGGGTACTCCAGGGGAGACCCAGTACTTC. Translating gives CASSYQGTPGETQYF.

This clone is a singleton in its sample. The rearrangement links TRBV5-1 to TRBJ2-1; D may be TRBD2 (6 bases). Germline V gene data show CDR1 as SGHRS and CDR2 as YFSETQ. The CDR3 spans 13 residues. Deletions cut 2 bases from V and 6 bases from J, with 9 bases between. The CDR3 DNA sequence: TGCGCCAGCAGCTTCCTCGGGAGCAATGAGCAGTTCTTC. Protein sequence: CASSFLGSNEQFF.

The chain is built from TRBV6-5 and TRBJ1-4, with D unresolved. With 1 base removed from V and 10 bases from J, the gap between germline ends came to 7 bases. This CDR3 has 12 amino acids. Germline V lookup: CDR1 MNHEY, CDR2 SVGAGI. The CDR3 protein is CASSYWGGKLFF. The CDR3, as DNA: TGTGCCAGCAGTTACTGGGGAGGAAAACTGTTTTTT.

In DNA, the CDR3 is TGCGCCAGCAGTGAACAGAACACCGGGGAGCTGTTTTTT. Protein product: CASSEQNTGELFF. The rearrangement links TRBV10-1 to TRBJ2-2, with D uncertain. V was cut by 3 bases and J by 1 base, with 3 bases left in between. This CDR3 contains 13 residues. Germline lookup yields CDR1 WNHNN and CDR2 SYGVQD (reference sequence).

This clone was seen a single time. V gene TRBV2 combines with J gene TRBJ1-5, with D uncertain. Trimming cost V 4 bases and J 0 bases, with 7 bases left between them. The CDR3 sequence is 14 residues long. Germline V gives CDR1 SNHLY, CDR2 FYNNEI. CDR3 in DNA: TGTGCCAGCAGTGCAACAAATAGCAATCAGCCCCAGCATTTT. It is translated as CASSATNSNQPQHF.

This CDR3 reads CASSPARGYEQYF. The CDR3, as DNA: TGTGCCAGCTCACCAGCCAGGGGATACGAGCAGTACTTC. This chain connects TRBV18 to TRBJ2-7; a weak D match, TRBD1 (6 bases). Germline values: CDR1 KGHSH, CDR2 LQKENI. CDR3 length: 13 amino acids. V lost 2 bases to trimming and J lost 4 bases, with 9 bases between them.

V usage is TRBV6-1 and J usage is TRBJ2-7, with 9 bases lining up with TRBD1. V dropped 5 bases and J dropped 3; count of bases not matched to a gene: 5. The CDR3 has 14 amino acids. Germline CDR1 and CDR2: MNHNS and SASEGT. Here the CDR3 reads CASSLEDRGYEQYF. The CDR3 nucleotides are TGTGCCAGCAGTTTAGAGGACAGGGGCTACGAGCAGTACTTC.

J is TRBJ2-7 and V is TRBV27, with TRBD2 matching 11 bases. This CDR3 has 15 residues. V dropped 3 bases and J dropped 2; count of bases not matched to a gene: 3. Germline CDR1 reads MNHEY; CDR2 reads SMNVEV (reference sequence). The CDR3 bases are TGTGCCAGCAGTTTGACTAGCGGGGTACCCTACGAGCAGTACTTC. It is translated as CASSLTSGVPYEQYF.

The V and J genes are TRBV10-3 and TRBJ2-1; 10 bases are a match to TRBD2. Germline loops: CDR1 ENHRY, CDR2 SYGVKD. V gave up 4 bases and J gave up 9 bases; unmatched junction bases: 15. The CDR3 is 17 residues long. The CDR3 DNA is TGTGCCATCAGTGCGGAAAGCGGGAGGGCTGGTGGAGGTGAGCAGTTCTTC. Translating it yields CAISAESGRAGGGEQFF.

The genes are TRBV18 and TRBJ1-3; TRBD1 agrees at 9 bases. The CDR3 length is 18 residues. The V and J ends lost 3 bases and 3 bases, in that order; junction bases with no gene match: 12. The germline gives CDR1 KGHSH, CDR2 LQKENI. The CDR3 nucleotides are TGTGCCAGCTCACCTGTGACAACAGGGGGCCCTCATGGAAACACCATATATTTT. Encoded protein: CASSPVTTGGPHGNTIYF.

This clone has a handful of counts. The V gene is TRBV28, the J gene TRBJ1-4, with 12 bases lining up with TRBD1. This CDR3 comprises 16 residues. The germline CDR1 and CDR2 sequences are MDHEN and SYDVKM. V gave up 5 bases and J gave up 7 bases; unmatched junction bases: 8. CDR3 in DNA: TGTGCCAGCAGTACGGGACAGGGGGCGATAGGTGAAAAACTGTTTTTT. This translates into CASSTGQGAIGEKLFF.

The chain couples TRBV6-1 to TRBJ2-3; TRBD2 matches at 7 bases. CDR3 length: 14 residues. Looked up from germline, CDR1 is MNHNS and CDR2 is SASEGT. Germline trimming cut 1 base from V and 2 bases from J; bases unmatched to any gene: 0. Written as DNA, the CDR3 is TGTGCCAGCAGTGAAGGACTAGCCACAGATACGCAGTATTTT. Its protein is CASSEGLATDTQYF.

The V gene is TRBV6-6, the J gene TRBJ2-3, with 7 nucleotides matching TRBD2. CDR1 and CDR2 from the germline V gene are MNHNY and SVGAGI (reference sequence). The CDR3 extends over 15 amino acids. The V gene end was trimmed by 2 bases and the J gene end by 1 base; junction bases not matched to a gene: 3. Here the CDR3 reads CASSYRRGGTDTQYF. CDR3 nucleotide sequence: TGTGCCAGCAGTTACCGTCGGGGGGGCACAGATACGCAGTATTTT.

J is TRBJ2-3 and V is TRBV6-5, with 9 bases identical to TRBD2. Trimming at V came to 0 bases and at J to 6 bases, leaving 4 bases not matched to a gene. Germline CDR1 and CDR2: MNHEY and SVGAGI. This CDR3 is 15 amino acids long. The CDR3 coding sequence is TGTGCCAGCAGTTACTCGGGCGGGGGGGCCGATACGCAGTATTTT. This gives the protein CASSYSGGGADTQYF.

The rearrangement joins TRBV5-1 to TRBJ1-1, with D possibly matching TRBD1 (6 bases). This CDR3 spans 16 amino acids. CDR1 is SGHRS and CDR2 is YFSETQ in the germline V gene. Trimming took off 4 bases at V and 4 bases at J, with 20 bases between the two ends. The chain's CDR3 is CASSPQGGAGVTEAFF. The CDR3 DNA follows: TGCGCCAGCAGCCCACAAGGTGGCGCAGGGGTCACTGAAGCTTTCTTT.

The rearrangement uses TRBV6-1 and TRBJ2-2; 11 positions match TRBD2. Germline CDR1 reads MNHNS; CDR2 reads SASEGT. The trim removed 6 bases at V and 7 bases at J, leaving 7 bases unmatched. This CDR3 comprises 15 residues. The CDR3 region is CASRVAGGPVGELFF. In DNA form, the CDR3 reads TGTGCCAGCAGAGTAGCGGGAGGGCCGGTCGGGGAGCTGTTTTTT.

The chain carries TRBV7-3 and TRBJ2-1; 7 nucleotides line up with TRBD2. The V gene end was trimmed by 2 bases and the J gene end by 10 bases; junction bases not matched to a gene: 5. Per the germline V gene, CDR1 is SGHTA and CDR2 is FQGTGA. The CDR3 is 13 amino acids. For the CDR3, the DNA is TGTGCCAGCAGCTTAGGGAAACTAGCGGAGCAGTTCTTC. Its protein product is CASSLGKLAEQFF.

The V call is TRBV7-9, the J call TRBJ2-7, with unresolved D. CDR1 and CDR2 from the germline V gene are SEHNR and FQNEAQ (reference sequence). Trimming removed 5 bases from V and 3 bases from J, with 8 bases in between. There are 12 residues in the CDR3. Here the CDR3 reads CASSRLDYEQYV. Written as DNA, the CDR3 is TGTGCCAGCAGCCGATTGGACTACGAGCAGTACGTC.

This clone was seen only a few times. The chain has TRBV19 and TRBJ1-3, with 8 bases fitting TRBD1. The CDR3 sequence is 17 residues long. V trimming: 3 bases; J trimming: 0 bases; junction bases outside the gene matches: 7. Germline CDR1 reads LNHDA; CDR2 reads SQIVND (reference sequence). The DNA of the CDR3 is TGTGCCAGTAGTATCTCGGGGGACAGGAACTCTGGAAACACCATATATTTT. Its translation: CASSISGDRNSGNTIYF.

The rearrangement joins TRBV5-4 to TRBJ1-6; 10 bases agree with TRBD1. Germline-derived CDR1 and CDR2 are SGHNT and YYREEE (reference sequence). The CDR3 loop spans 16 amino acids. Trimming took 4 bases from V and 7 from J; bases not matched to a gene: 8. In DNA form, the CDR3 reads TGTGCCAGCAGCAGCATGACAGGGGGCCTCAATTCACCCCTCCACTTT. Amino acid sequence: CASSSMTGGLNSPLHF.

In the case of this clone: The conserved phenylalanine or tryptophan is not found at the CDR3 terminus, so this likely reflects a read error. The DNA is omitted, as the CDR3 cannot be located on it reliably, and the CDR3 follows TCRdb's listing. The V and J genes are TRBV21-1 and TRBJ1-3; the table's D call TRBD1 went unverified against the DNA. TRBV21-1 is assigned pseudogene status. The CDR3 totals 12 residues, both ends included. This CDR3 reads CASSKYWQGRVV.